A selection of T cell receptor beta chains follows, all from one sample in a study of T-cell memory formation after mild COVID-19. MiXCR was run by TCRdb on the 5' RACE reads, yielding one entry per CDR3 protein. The table lists approximately 400,000 distinct CDR3 sequences, 20% to 25% of them singletons. Sequencing input: PBMCs or a T cell subset sorted from them (not recorded which). The source is an adult woman who had mild COVID-19 (a few samples of this study predate the infection). Cell type and time point are not known. CDR3s include the opening cysteine and the closing phenylalanine or tryptophan. A D gene is named only where the DNA matches it firmly. Size is omitted from some rows. Given values are once, few, many or a class for expanded clones.

D gene: TRBD1
V gene: TRBV7-2
J gene: TRBJ2-7
clone size: NA
CDR3 DNA: TGTGCCAGCAGCCTCCCGGGACAGGGAGGCTACGAGCAGTACTTC
CDR3 protein: CASSLPGQGGYEQYF

D gene: NA
V gene: TRBV30
J gene: TRBJ2-2
clone size: NA
CDR3 DNA: TGTGCCTGGATCTTAAGGTTTCGGAACACCGGGGAGCTGTTTTTT
CDR3 protein: CAWILRFRNTGELFF

D gene: TRBD1
V gene: TRBV5-1
J gene: TRBJ2-7
clone size: few
CDR3 DNA: TGCGCCAGCGGCGAAAGGACAGGGGAATACGAGCAGTACTTC
CDR3 protein: CASGERTGEYEQYF

D gene: TRBD1
V gene: TRBV5-1
J gene: TRBJ1-2
clone size: NA
CDR3 DNA: TGCGCCAGCAGCGACGGGACAGGGAACTATGGCTACACCTTC
CDR3 protein: CASSDGTGNYGYTF

D gene: NA
V gene: TRBV18
J gene: TRBJ1-6
clone size: few
CDR3 DNA: TGTGCCAGCTCACCACCGCCGGGCCTACCAAATTCACCCCTCCACTTT
CDR3 protein: CASSPPPGLPNSPLHF

D gene: NA
V gene: TRBV12-3/TRBV12-4
J gene: TRBJ2-2
clone size: NA
CDR3 DNA: TGTGCCAGCACGTACGTGGGGTTTCTTCCGAACACCGGGGAGCTGTTTTTT
CDR3 protein: CASTYVGFLPNTGELFF

D gene: NA
V gene: TRBV7-9
J gene: TRBJ2-3
clone size: NA
CDR3 DNA: TGCAGCTCCCAGAAAGCCGGGGGTGTCACATATACGCAGTATTTT
CDR3 protein: CSSQKAGGVTYTQYF

D gene: NA
V gene: TRBV12-3/TRBV12-4
J gene: TRBJ1-2
clone size: few
CDR3 DNA: TGTGCCAGCAGTTCCCGGGACCCGCCTTATGGCTACACCTTC
CDR3 protein: CASSSRDPPYGYTF

D gene: NA
V gene: TRBV3-1
J gene: TRBJ2-7
clone size: few
CDR3 DNA: TGTGCCAGCAGCCAAGCGACAGGGAGGGCCTACGAGCAGTACTTC
CDR3 protein: CASSQATGRAYEQYF

D gene: NA
V gene: TRBV7-2
J gene: TRBJ2-6
clone size: NA
CDR3 DNA: TGTGCCAGCAGCCTAGAGAGACCGGTGGGGGCCAACGTCCTGACTTTC
CDR3 protein: CASSLERPVGANVLTF

D gene: NA
V gene: TRBV7-6
J gene: TRBJ2-1
clone size: few
CDR3 DNA: TGTGCCAGCAGCCCTCCGGGGGGCCGCTACAATGAGCAGTTCTTC
CDR3 protein: CASSPPGGRYNEQFF

D gene: TRBD1
V gene: TRBV12-3/TRBV12-4
J gene: TRBJ1-3
clone size: few
CDR3 DNA: TGTGCCAGCAGTCTGCGTCAGGGACAGGGGGCGTTGGGAAACACCATATATTTT
CDR3 protein: CASSLRQGQGALGNTIYF

D gene: NA
V gene: TRBV24-1
J gene: TRBJ2-3
clone size: once
CDR3 DNA: TGTGCCACCAGTGAGATTAGCGGACTCACAGATACGCAGTATTTT
CDR3 protein: CATSEISGLTDTQYF

D gene: NA
V gene: TRBV29-1
J gene: TRBJ1-5
clone size: few
CDR3 DNA: TGCAGCGTTTTATGGGGGTCCGATCAGCCCCAGCATTTT
CDR3 protein: CSVLWGSDQPQHF

D gene: NA
V gene: TRBV5-6
J gene: TRBJ2-5
clone size: NA
CDR3 DNA: TGTGCCAGCAGATTAGGATTTGGGCCCCAGTACTTC
CDR3 protein: CASRLGFGPQYF

D gene: NA
V gene: TRBV12-3/TRBV12-4
J gene: TRBJ2-2
clone size: few
CDR3 DNA: TGTGCCAGCAGCCTAGGCGGGGACCGGTCCGGGGAGCTGTTTTTT
CDR3 protein: CASSLGGDRSGELFF

D gene: NA
V gene: TRBV6-2/TRBV6-3
J gene: TRBJ2-1
clone size: NA
CDR3 DNA: TGTGCCAGCAGTTCGGCTCCTAAAACCTACAATGAGCAGTTCTTC
CDR3 protein: CASSSAPKTYNEQFF

D gene: NA
V gene: TRBV14
J gene: TRBJ2-4
clone size: few
CDR3 DNA: TGTGCCAGCAGCCAAGTCGGTGGCATTCAGTACTTC
CDR3 protein: CASSQVGGIQYF

D gene: NA
V gene: TRBV7-3
J gene: TRBJ2-3
clone size: few
CDR3 DNA: TGTGCCAGCAGGAGAACCCCGATGGGCACAGATACGCAGTATTTT
CDR3 protein: CASRRTPMGTDTQYF

D gene: NA
V gene: TRBV7-2
J gene: TRBJ2-3
clone size: NA
CDR3 DNA: TGTGCCAGCAGCCCGGGGGTCTCGGGTACGCAGTATTTT
CDR3 protein: CASSPGVSGTQYF

D gene: TRBD2
V gene: TRBV7-2
J gene: TRBJ2-7
clone size: few
CDR3 DNA: TGTGCCAGCAGCTTAGATGGGACTAGCGGGAGAACACCGTACTTC
CDR3 protein: CASSLDGTSGRTPYF

D gene: TRBD1
V gene: TRBV12-3/TRBV12-4
J gene: TRBJ1-1
clone size: NA
CDR3 DNA: TGTGCCAGCAGTTTGGACAGGGCTGAGACCCCGAACACTGAAGCTTTCTTT
CDR3 protein: CASSLDRAETPNTEAFF

D gene: NA
V gene: TRBV12-3/TRBV12-4
J gene: TRBJ1-1
clone size: NA
CDR3 DNA: TGTGCCAGCAGTTTAGGGCAGGGAGTACAAAACACTGAAGCTTTCTTT
CDR3 protein: CASSLGQGVQNTEAFF

D gene: NA
V gene: TRBV5-1
J gene: TRBJ1-1
clone size: many
CDR3 DNA: TGCGCCAGCAGCTTGGTAGGATCGAACACTGAAGCTTTCTTT
CDR3 protein: CASSLVGSNTEAFF

D gene: TRBD1
V gene: TRBV5-1
J gene: TRBJ2-7
clone size: NA
CDR3 DNA: TGCGCCAGCAGCCCTGGGGACAGGGGTCCCTACGAGCAGTACTTC
CDR3 protein: CASSPGDRGPYEQYF

D gene: NA
V gene: TRBV29-1
J gene: TRBJ2-5
clone size: NA
CDR3 DNA: TGCAGCGCGATAGAGGGAGAGACCCAGTACTTC
CDR3 protein: CSAIEGETQYF

D gene: NA
V gene: TRBV5-6
J gene: TRBJ1-5
clone size: NA
CDR3 DNA: TGTGCCAGCAGCATGCAGGGGTACAATCAGCCCCAGCATTTT
CDR3 protein: CASSMQGYNQPQHF

D gene: TRBD2
V gene: TRBV12-3/TRBV12-4
J gene: TRBJ2-3
clone size: NA
CDR3 DNA: TGTGCCAGCAGCTCTCTAGCGGGGGGGCCCGCAGATACGCAGTATTTT
CDR3 protein: CASSSLAGGPADTQYF

D gene: NA
V gene: TRBV7-3
J gene: TRBJ2-1
clone size: NA
CDR3 DNA: TGTGCCAGCAGCCTCCAGGGCCTCTCGCGCAATGAGCAGTTCTTC
CDR3 protein: CASSLQGLSRNEQFF

D gene: NA
V gene: TRBV5-6
J gene: TRBJ2-3
clone size: few
CDR3 DNA: TGTGCCAGCAGCATTTCCCCGGGACTCACAGATACGCAGTATTTT
CDR3 protein: CASSISPGLTDTQYF

D gene: TRBD1
V gene: TRBV7-2
J gene: TRBJ2-5
clone size: few
CDR3 DNA: TGTGCCAGCAGCACTCTGCCGACAGGGTCGCAAGAGACCCAGTACTTC
CDR3 protein: CASSTLPTGSQETQYF

D gene: NA
V gene: TRBV12-3/TRBV12-4
J gene: TRBJ1-5
clone size: few
CDR3 DNA: TGTGCCAGCAGTTCCCTGTTGGGTCAGCCCCAGCATTTT
CDR3 protein: CASSSLLGQPQHF

D gene: NA
V gene: TRBV4-1
J gene: TRBJ2-7
clone size: NA
CDR3 DNA: TGCGCCAGCAGCCAAGGAAGACAGATATACGAGCAGTACTTC
CDR3 protein: CASSQGRQIYEQYF

D gene: TRBD2
V gene: TRBV12-3/TRBV12-4
J gene: TRBJ2-1
clone size: NA
CDR3 DNA: TGTGCCAGCAGATGGTCGGGGGGGAATGAGCAGTTCTTC
CDR3 protein: CASRWSGGNEQFF

D gene: TRBD2
V gene: TRBV3-1
J gene: TRBJ2-7
clone size: NA
CDR3 DNA: TGTGCCAGCAGCCTTCCCGGGACTAGGAGCGAGCAGTACTTC
CDR3 protein: CASSLPGTRSEQYF

D gene: NA
V gene: TRBV7-3
J gene: TRBJ2-6
clone size: NA
CDR3 DNA: TGTGCCAGCAGCCGGGACGGCTCTGGGGCCAACGTCCTGACTTTC
CDR3 protein: CASSRDGSGANVLTF

D gene: NA
V gene: TRBV21-1
J gene: TRBJ1-1
clone size: NA
CDR3 DNA: TGTGCCAGCAGCCCCAGAGGGGGGTCGAAATTAGTTGGGAACACTGAAGCTTTCTTT
CDR3 protein: CASSPRGGSKLVGNTEAFF

D gene: NA
V gene: TRBV6-2/TRBV6-3
J gene: TRBJ1-1
clone size: NA
CDR3 DNA: TGTGCCAGCAGTATCTTTCTGGCTCGGGGGGAGAACACTGAAGCTTTCTTT
CDR3 protein: CASSIFLARGENTEAFF

D gene: NA
V gene: TRBV2
J gene: TRBJ1-5
clone size: few
CDR3 DNA: TGTGCCAGCAGGGGGGAAGGTCAGCCCCAGCATTTT
CDR3 protein: CASRGEGQPQHF

D gene: TRBD2
V gene: TRBV7-9
J gene: TRBJ2-7
clone size: NA
CDR3 DNA: TGTGCCAGCAGCTTAGTTGGACTAGCTAATCGCGAGCAGTACTTC
CDR3 protein: CASSLVGLANREQYF

D gene: NA
V gene: TRBV5-1
J gene: TRBJ1-2
clone size: many
CDR3 DNA: TGCGCCAGCAGCTTGACTAACTATGGCTACACCTTC
CDR3 protein: CASSLTNYGYTF

D gene: NA
V gene: TRBV7-9
J gene: TRBJ2-5
clone size: few
CDR3 DNA: TGTGCCAGCAGCTCGATAGCTCAGAGAACTCAAGAGACCCAGTACTTC
CDR3 protein: CASSSIAQRTQETQYF

D gene: NA
V gene: TRBV7-8
J gene: TRBJ2-7
clone size: NA
CDR3 DNA: TGTGCCAGCAGCCCTCTTATTAGCCTTTACGAGCAGTACTTC
CDR3 protein: CASSPLISLYEQYF

D gene: NA
V gene: TRBV6-2/TRBV6-3
J gene: TRBJ2-7
clone size: few
CDR3 DNA: TGTGCCAGCAGCCCCCTCCCATCGACAGGACGGCTTATCTACGAGCAGTACTTC
CDR3 protein: CASSPLPSTGRLIYEQYF

D gene: NA
V gene: TRBV7-9
J gene: TRBJ2-3
clone size: many
CDR3 DNA: TGTGCCAGCAGCTTAGTTGACAGCACAGATACGCAGTATTTT
CDR3 protein: CASSLVDSTDTQYF

D gene: NA
V gene: TRBV23-1
J gene: TRBJ1-1
clone size: NA
CDR3 DNA: TGCGCCAGCAGTCAATCTTACCGAGACACTGAAGCTTTCTTT
CDR3 protein: CASSQSYRDTEAFF

D gene: TRBD2
V gene: TRBV6-2/TRBV6-3
J gene: TRBJ2-1
clone size: NA
CDR3 DNA: TGTGCCAGCAGTCCGTTGACTAGCGGGAGCCGCTACAATGAGCAGTTCTTC
CDR3 protein: CASSPLTSGSRYNEQFF

D gene: NA
V gene: TRBV7-9
J gene: TRBJ2-5
clone size: few
CDR3 DNA: TGTGCCAGCAGCAACCGGACCGGGGAGACCCAGTACTTC
CDR3 protein: CASSNRTGETQYF

D gene: NA
V gene: TRBV4-2
J gene: TRBJ2-7
clone size: many
CDR3 DNA: TGTGCCAGCAGCCAAGATGGGGTCAGCTCCTACGAGCAGTACTTC
CDR3 protein: CASSQDGVSSYEQYF

D gene: NA
V gene: TRBV27
J gene: TRBJ2-1
clone size: NA
CDR3 DNA: TGTGCCAGCAGTTATGTAGCGAGCGTTGAGCAGTTCTTC
CDR3 protein: CASSYVASVEQFF